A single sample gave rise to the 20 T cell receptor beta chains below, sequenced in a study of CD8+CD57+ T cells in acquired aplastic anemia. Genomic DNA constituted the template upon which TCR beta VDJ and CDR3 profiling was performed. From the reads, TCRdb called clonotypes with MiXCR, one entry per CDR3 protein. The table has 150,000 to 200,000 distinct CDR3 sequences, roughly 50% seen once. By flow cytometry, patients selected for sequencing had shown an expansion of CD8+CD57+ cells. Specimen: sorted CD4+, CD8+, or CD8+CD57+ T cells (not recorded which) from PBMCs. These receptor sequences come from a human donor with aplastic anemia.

The DNA for the CDR3 is TGCAGTGCTTCGAGCCGGACCCGCTCTGGAAACACCATATATTTT. It translates to CSASSRTRSGNTIYF. V usage is TRBV20-1 and J usage is TRBJ1-3; D unclear. The CDR3 runs to 15 residues. The V gene's germline CDR1 is DFQATT and CDR2 SNEGSKA (reference sequence). Trimming shortened V by 5 bases and J by 0 bases, and 14 bases separated the two germline ends.

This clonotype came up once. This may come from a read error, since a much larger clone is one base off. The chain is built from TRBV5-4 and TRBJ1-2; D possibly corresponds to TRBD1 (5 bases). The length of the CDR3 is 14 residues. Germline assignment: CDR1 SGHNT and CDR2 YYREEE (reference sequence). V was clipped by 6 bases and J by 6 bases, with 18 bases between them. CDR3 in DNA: TGTGCCAGCACTATCCCCGGGGCCAAACATGGCTACACCTTC. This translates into CASTIPGAKHGYTF.

The CDR3 region has the DNA TGTGCCAGTAATGACGTGGACGGGGACTATGGCTACACCTTC. Translation: CASNDVDGDYGYTF. The chain uses TRBV19 and TRBJ1-2; D is uncertain. The CDR3 sequence is 14 residues long. CDR1 and CDR2 from the germline V gene are LNHDA and SQIVND (reference sequence). V dropped 7 bases and J dropped 3 bases, with 15 bases sitting between them.

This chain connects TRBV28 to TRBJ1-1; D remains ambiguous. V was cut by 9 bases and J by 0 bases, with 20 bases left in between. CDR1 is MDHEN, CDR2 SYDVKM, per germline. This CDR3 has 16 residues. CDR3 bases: TGTGCCAGTATTGAATTGGTTGGAAGCCTGAACACTGAAGCTTTCTTT. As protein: CASIELVGSLNTEAFF.

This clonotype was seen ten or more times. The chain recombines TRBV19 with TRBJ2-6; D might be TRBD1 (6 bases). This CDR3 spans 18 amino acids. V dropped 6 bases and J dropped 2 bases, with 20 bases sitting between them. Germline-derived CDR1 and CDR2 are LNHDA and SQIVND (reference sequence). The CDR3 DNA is TGTGCCAGTAGCCTGCAAGGACAGTTAGGAACTGGGGCCAACGTCCTGACTTTC. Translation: CASSLQGQLGTGANVLTF.

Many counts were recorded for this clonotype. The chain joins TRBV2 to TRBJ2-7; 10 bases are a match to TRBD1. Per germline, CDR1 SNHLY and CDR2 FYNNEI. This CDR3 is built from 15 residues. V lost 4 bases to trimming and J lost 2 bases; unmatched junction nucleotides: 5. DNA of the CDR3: TGTGCCAGCAGTGTACGGACAGGGGGAGCCTACGAGCAGTACTTC. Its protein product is CASSVRTGGAYEQYF.

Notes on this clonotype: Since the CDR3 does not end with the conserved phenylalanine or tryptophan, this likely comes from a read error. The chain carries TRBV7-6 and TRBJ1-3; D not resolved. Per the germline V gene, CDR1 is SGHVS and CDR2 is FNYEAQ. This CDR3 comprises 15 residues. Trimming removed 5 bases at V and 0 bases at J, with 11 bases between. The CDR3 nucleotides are TGTGCCAGCAGCCCCCTCAGACGCTCTGGAAACACCATATATCTT. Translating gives CASSPLRRSGNTIYL.

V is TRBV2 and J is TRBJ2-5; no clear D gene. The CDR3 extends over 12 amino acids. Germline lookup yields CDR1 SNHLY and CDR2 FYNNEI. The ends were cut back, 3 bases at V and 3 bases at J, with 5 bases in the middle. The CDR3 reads CASSDREETQYF. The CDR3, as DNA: TGTGCCAGCAGTGATAGGGAAGAGACCCAGTACTTC.

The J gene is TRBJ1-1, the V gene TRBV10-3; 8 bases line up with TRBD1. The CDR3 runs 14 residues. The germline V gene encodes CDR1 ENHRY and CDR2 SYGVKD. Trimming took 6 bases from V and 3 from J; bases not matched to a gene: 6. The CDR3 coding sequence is TGTGCCATCAGGCCTCAGGGGGCGGACACTGAAGCTTTCTTT. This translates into CAIRPQGADTEAFF.

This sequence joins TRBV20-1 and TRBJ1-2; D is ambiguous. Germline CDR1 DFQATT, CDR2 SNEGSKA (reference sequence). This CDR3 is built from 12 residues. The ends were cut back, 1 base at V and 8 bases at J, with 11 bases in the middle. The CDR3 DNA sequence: TGCAGTGCTAGAGCCCGGGCTTGGGGCTACACCTTC. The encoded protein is CSARARAWGYTF.

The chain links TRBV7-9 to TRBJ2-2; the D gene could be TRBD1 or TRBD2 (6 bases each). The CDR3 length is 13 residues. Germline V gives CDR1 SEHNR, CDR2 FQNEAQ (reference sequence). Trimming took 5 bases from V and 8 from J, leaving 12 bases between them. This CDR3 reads CASSRGGTGELFF. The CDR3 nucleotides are TGTGCCAGCAGCAGAGGGGGGACAGGGGAGCTGTTTTTT.

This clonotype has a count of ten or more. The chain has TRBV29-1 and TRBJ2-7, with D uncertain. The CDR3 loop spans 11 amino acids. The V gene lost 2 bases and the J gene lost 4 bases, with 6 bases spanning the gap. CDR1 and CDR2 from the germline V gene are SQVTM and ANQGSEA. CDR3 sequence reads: CSVELGYEQYF. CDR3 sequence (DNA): TGCAGCGTTGAATTGGGATACGAGCAGTACTTC.

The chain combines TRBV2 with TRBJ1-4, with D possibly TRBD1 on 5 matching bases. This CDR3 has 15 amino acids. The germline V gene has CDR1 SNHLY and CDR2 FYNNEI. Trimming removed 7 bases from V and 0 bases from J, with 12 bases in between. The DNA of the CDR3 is TGTGCCAGCAAAAATCAGGGAGCAACTAATGAAAAACTGTTTTTT. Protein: CASKNQGATNEKLFF.

CDR3 coding DNA: TGTGCCACCAGCAGAGACATACGGACAGGGAATAATGGCTACACCTTC. It codes for CATSRDIRTGNNGYTF. V usage is TRBV15 and J usage is TRBJ1-2; 8 positions match TRBD1. Unmatched junction bases numbered 9, after V lost 0 bases and J lost 6 bases. This CDR3 is built from 16 residues. The germline CDR1 and CDR2 sequences are LNHNV and YYDKDF (reference sequence). Combining the CDR3 with reference TRBV15 and TRBJ1-2 gives the whole variable domain DAMVIQNPRYQVTQFGKPVTLSCSQTLNHNVMYWYQQKSSQAPKLLFHYYDKDFNNEADTPDNFQSRRPNTSFCFLDIRSPGLGDTAMYLCATSRDIRTGNNGYTFGSGTRLTVV.

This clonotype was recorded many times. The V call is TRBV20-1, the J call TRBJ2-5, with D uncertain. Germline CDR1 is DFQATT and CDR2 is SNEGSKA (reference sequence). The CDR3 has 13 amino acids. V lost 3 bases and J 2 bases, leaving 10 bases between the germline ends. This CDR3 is CSASRWPQETQYF. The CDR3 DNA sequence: TGCAGTGCTAGTAGGTGGCCTCAAGAGACCCAGTACTTC.

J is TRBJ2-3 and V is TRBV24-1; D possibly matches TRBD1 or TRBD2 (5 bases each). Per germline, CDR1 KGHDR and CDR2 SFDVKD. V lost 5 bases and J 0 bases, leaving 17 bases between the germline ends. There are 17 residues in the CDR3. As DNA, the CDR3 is TGTGCCACCAGTGGAAGGGACGGAACCCTTAGCACAGATACGCAGTATTTT. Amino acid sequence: CATSGRDGTLSTDTQYF.

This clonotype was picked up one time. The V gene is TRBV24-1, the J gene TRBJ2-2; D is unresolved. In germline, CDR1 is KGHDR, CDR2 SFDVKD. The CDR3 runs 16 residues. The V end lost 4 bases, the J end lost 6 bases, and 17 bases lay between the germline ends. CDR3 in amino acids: CATSEALTRSSGELFF. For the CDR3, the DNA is TGTGCCACCAGTGAGGCACTGACACGGAGCTCCGGGGAGCTGTTTTTT.

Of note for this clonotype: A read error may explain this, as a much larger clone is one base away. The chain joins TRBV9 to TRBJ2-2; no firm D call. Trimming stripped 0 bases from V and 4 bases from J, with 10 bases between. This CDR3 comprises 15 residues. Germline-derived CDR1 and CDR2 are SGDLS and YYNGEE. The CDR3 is CASSVAASGTGELFF. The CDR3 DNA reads TGTGCCAGCAGCGTAGCAGCGTCGGGCACCGGGGAGCTGTTTTTT. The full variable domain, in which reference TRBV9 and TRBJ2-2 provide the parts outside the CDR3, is DSGVTQTPKHLITATGQRVTLRCSPRSGDLSVYWYQQSLDQGLQFLIQYYNGEERAKGNILERFSAQQFPDLHSELNLSSLELGDSALYFCASSVAASGTGELFFGEGSRLTVL.

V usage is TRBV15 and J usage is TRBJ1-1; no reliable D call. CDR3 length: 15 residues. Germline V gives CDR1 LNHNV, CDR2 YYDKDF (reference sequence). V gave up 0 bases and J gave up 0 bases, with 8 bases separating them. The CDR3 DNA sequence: TGTGCCACCAGCAGAGAAGGGTGGGTGAACACTGAAGCTTTCTTT. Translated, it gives CATSREGWVNTEAFF.

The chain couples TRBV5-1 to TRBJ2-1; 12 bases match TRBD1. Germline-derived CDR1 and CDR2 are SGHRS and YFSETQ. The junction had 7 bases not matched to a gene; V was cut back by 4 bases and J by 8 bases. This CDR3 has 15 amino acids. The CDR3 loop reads CASSPGQGAVDEQFF. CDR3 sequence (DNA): TGCGCCAGCAGCCCGGGACAGGGGGCAGTGGATGAGCAGTTCTTC.